Listed below are T cell receptor beta chains from one sample, sequenced in a study of radiotherapy plus CTLA-4 blockade in lung cancer. Clones were read by immunoSEQ multiplex PCR, and TCRdb kept only the in-frame ones, dropping some. The sample includes tens of thousands of clones, 77% of them seen just once. The source material was peripheral blood, sampled from a patient treated with radiotherapy plus ipilimumab. Receptors originate from a human donor with non-small cell lung cancer who had a partial response to radiotherapy plus ipilimumab. Both conserved end residues are part of each CDR3. D genes are given only for firm matches. Expanded clones get a size class; other rows say once, few or many, or leave the size out.

TRBV4-2	.	.	TRBJ1-4	TGTGCCAGCAGCCCGAGGGGGGGAGCAACTAATGAAAAACTGTTTTTT	CASSPRGGATNEKLFF
TRBV6-5	.	once	TRBJ2-1	TGTGCCAGCAGTTACGAAACCAGGGGGGTGCAGTTCTTC	CASSYETRGVQFF
TRBV5-1	TRBD2	.	TRBJ2-2	TGCGCCAGCAGCTTGGTACTAGCGGCCTACAAGGTCGGGGAGCTGTTTTTT	CASSLVLAAYKVGELFF
TRBV2	.	.	TRBJ2-7	TGTGCCAGCAGTGAAGAGCGCCGTTCCTACGAGCAGTACTTC	CASSEERRSYEQYF
TRBV5-4	.	once	TRBJ2-5	TGTGCCAGCAGCTTGGGGGGCAGCCAAGAGGCCCAGTACTTC	CASSLGGSQEAQYF
TRBV5-8	TRBD2	.	TRBJ2-1	TGTGCCAGCAGGGTACTAGCGGGGGGTTACAATGAGCAGTTCTTC	CASRVLAGGYNEQFF
TRBV2	.	.	TRBJ2-4	TGTGCCAGCGGGGCAGGGGAGGGACCCAAAAACATTCAGTACTTC	CASGAGEGPKNIQYF
TRBV18	.	.	TRBJ2-3	TGTGCCAGCTCACCAATCGGAGATACGCAGTATTTT	CASSPIGDTQYF
TRBV5-4	TRBD2	few	TRBJ2-5	TGTGCCAGCAGCTTGTCTAGCGGGGGGGCCGGCGGGACCCAGTACTTC	CASSLSSGGAGGTQYF
TRBV19	TRBD1	.	TRBJ1-5	TGTGCCAGTAGTCCCACAGGGGCGAATCAGCCCCAGCATTTT	CASSPTGANQPQHF
TRBV29-1	.	.	TRBJ2-2	TGCAGCGTCCGGGACACAACGAACACCGGGGAGCTGTTTTTT	CSVRDTTNTGELFF
TRBV19	.	.	TRBJ2-7	TGTGCCAGTAGTATAGTTGCCCGGGACGAGCAGTACTTC	CASSIVARDEQYF
TRBV5-1	TRBD1	.	TRBJ1-1	TGCGCCAGCAGCCGCGGACAGGGGTTGAACTTCACTGAAGCTTTCTTT	CASSRGQGLNFTEAFF
TRBV7-8	TRBD2	few	TRBJ2-5	TGTGCCAGCAGCTCAGGACTAGCGGGACAAGAGACCCAGTACTTC	CASSSGLAGQETQYF
TRBV2	TRBD1	.	TRBJ1-5	TGTGCCAGCAGTGAAGGGAGGCAGGGGGCCGATCAGCCCCAGCATTTT	CASSEGRQGADQPQHF
TRBV7-8	.	.	TRBJ1-1	TGTGCCAGCAGCCCGAGGGACAACATGAACACTGAAGCTTTCTTT	CASSPRDNMNTEAFF
TRBV4-2	TRBD1	.	TRBJ1-6	TGTGCCAGCAGCCGGGATGGACAGGGTGATAATTCACCCCTCCACTTT	CASSRDGQGDNSPLHF
TRBV29-1	.	.	TRBJ2-2	TGCAGCGTTGACCTACAGGGGAACACCGGGGAGCTGTTTTTT	CSVDLQGNTGELFF
TRBV6-1	TRBD2	.	TRBJ2-5	TGTGCCAGCACGGTCAGCGGGGGACAACAAGAGACCCAGTACTTC	CASTVSGGQQETQYF
TRBV6-6	TRBD1	.	TRBJ2-7	TGTGCCAGCAGCCAATTGGGACAGGGGGCAGCCGAGCAGTACTTC	CASSQLGQGAAEQYF
TRBV19	TRBD1	few	TRBJ1-2	TGTGCCAGCACTTCGGGACAGGGAATTGGCTACACCTTC	CASTSGQGIGYTF
TRBV29-1	.	.	TRBJ2-3	TGCAGCGCCGCTACGGGACATATTAGCACAGATACGCAGTATTTT	CSAATGHISTDTQYF
TRBV5-1	TRBD1	.	TRBJ2-3	TGCGCCAGCAGCCCCCAGGGACAGGACTCTTCGAACACAGATACGCAGTATTTT	CASSPQGQDSSNTDTQYF
TRBV6-6	.	few	TRBJ1-5	TGTGCCAGCAGTCCGGAGGGCAATCAGCCCCAGCATTTT	CASSPEGNQPQHF
TRBV11-2	TRBD1	.	TRBJ2-7	TGTGCCAGCAGCTTAGATCTCCGGACAGGGAACGAGCAGTACTTC	CASSLDLRTGNEQYF
TRBV5-6	.	.	TRBJ2-5	TGTGCCAGCAGCTTGGACAGGGCCGGGGAGACCCAGTACTTC	CASSLDRAGETQYF
TRBV4-1	TRBD2	.	TRBJ2-3	TGCGCCAGCAGCCAAGATATCGGGGGGACTAGCGGGTACACGCAGTATTTT	CASSQDIGGTSGYTQYF
TRBV7-8	.	.	TRBJ2-1	TGTGCCAGCAGCAGCGTCCAAGGCGGGGCAAACAATGAGCAGTTCTTC	CASSSVQGGANNEQFF
TRBV6-1	TRBD1	once	TRBJ2-7	TGTGCCACCGACCGGGACAGGGGGCCCTACGAGCAGTACTTC	CATDRDRGPYEQYF
TRBV5-1	TRBD1	.	TRBJ2-7	TGCGCCAGCAGCGCAGGGGGCAAGCAGTACTTC	CASSAGGKQYF
TRBV7-9	.	.	TRBJ2-3	TGTGCCAGCAGCTTTACAGGGATTAGCACAGATACGCAGTATTTT	CASSFTGISTDTQYF
TRBV5-1	.	.	TRBJ2-3	TGCGCCAGCAGTTATAAGGGGGTTAGTACAGATACGCAGTATTTT	CASSYKGVSTDTQYF
TRBV13	TRBD1	.	TRBJ1-2	TGTGCCAGCAGCTTACAGGGGGCCGGGGGTGGCTACACCTTC	CASSLQGAGGGYTF
TRBV2	TRBD2	.	TRBJ2-1	TGTGCCAGCCCCCGGGGGGCCTACAATGAGCAGTTCTTC	CASPRGAYNEQFF
TRBV5-4	TRBD1	.	TRBJ2-2	TGTGCCAGCAGCTTGTGGGGCCAGGGGGCCGGGGAGCTGTTTTTT	CASSLWGQGAGELFF
TRBV19	.	.	TRBJ1-6	TGTGCCAGTAGTCTTCAGGGGAAACATAATTCACCCCTCCACTTT	CASSLQGKHNSPLHF
TRBV11-2	.	large	TRBJ1-5	TGTGCCAGCAGCTTAGATTTTGGGGGCTTAAGTCAGCCCCAGCATTTT	CASSLDFGGLSQPQHF
TRBV9	TRBD1	.	TRBJ2-6	TGTGCCAGCAGCGTGGGGGGGACAGGGGGCTCTGGGGCCAACGTCCTGACTTTC	CASSVGGTGGSGANVLTF
TRBV25-1	TRBD1	once	TRBJ2-5	TGTGCCAGCAGCCCCTGGACCGGGACAGTGTACGAGACCCAGTACTTC	CASSPWTGTVYETQYF
TRBV9	.	.	TRBJ1-6	TGTGCCAGCAGCGCGAGGCCCGCGGGTAATTCACCCCTCCACTTT	CASSARPAGNSPLHF
TRBV6-5	TRBD2	.	TRBJ2-7	TGTGCCACCCAGCGGGGGGACCTCTACGAGCAGTACTTC	CATQRGDLYEQYF
TRBV4-2	TRBD2	.	TRBJ2-3	TGTGCCAGCAGCCAACAACTAGCGGGGGGGCAGGCGATAGATACGCAGTATTTT	CASSQQLAGGQAIDTQYF
TRBV7-8	TRBD1	.	TRBJ1-2	TGTGCCAGCAGCAAGCGGGACAGGGCTGGCGGCTACACCTTC	CASSKRDRAGGYTF
TRBV5-4	TRBD2	.	TRBJ2-1	TGTGCCAGCAGCGGGGGACTAGGAAGACGGGATGAGCAGTTCTTC	CASSGGLGRRDEQFF